A selection of T cell receptor beta chains follows, all from one sample in a study of T cells in Graves' hyperthyroidism and ophthalmopathy. TCRdb analysed the multiplex PCR reads with MiXCR anew, one entry per CDR3 protein. The sample has 700,000 or so distinct CDR3 sequences; roughly 15% are singletons. What was sequenced was blood. All receptors derive from a woman aged 45-65 years with Graves' ophthalmopathy. CDR3s include the opening cysteine and the closing phenylalanine or tryptophan. Each record gives: J gene, V gene, CDR3 protein.

TRBJ2-2	TRBV2	CASSESGRAGGELFF
TRBJ1-1	TRBV6-5	CASSYNGGNTEAFF
TRBJ1-4	TRBV12-3/TRBV12-4	CASSQRDRREKLFF
TRBJ1-2	TRBV20-1	CSATGDTAYGYTF
TRBJ2-3	TRBV5-1	CASSTAPVTDTQYF
TRBJ2-7	TRBV3-1	CASSLPTSGLYEQYF
TRBJ2-1	TRBV6-2/TRBV6-3	CASRRLAERSEQFF
TRBJ2-7	TRBV6-1	CASSQFPSGTYEQYF
TRBJ1-5	TRBV19	CASSRRGREQPQHF
TRBJ1-6	TRBV27	CASRLTPNSPLHF
TRBJ2-7	TRBV27	CASSRHGREQYF
TRBJ2-3	TRBV9	CASSPNQGGPDTQYF
TRBJ1-6	TRBV24-1	CAASTGGDSPLHF
TRBJ2-7	TRBV27	CASSLIGTVAYEQYF
TRBJ2-5	TRBV6-2/TRBV6-3	CASSPPGQFGTQYF
TRBJ2-7	TRBV9	CASSVVSGYEQYF
TRBJ2-7	TRBV11-2	CASSLGEGGYYEQYF
TRBJ1-2	TRBV12-5	CAIRTGVGYGYTF
TRBJ2-1	TRBV6-1	CASSYQDYSYNEQFF
TRBJ2-5	TRBV28	CASTLRREETQYF
TRBJ1-4	TRBV15	CATSREDRGRTNEKLFF
TRBJ2-7	TRBV5-1	CASSPRQGNFRDNPYEQYF
TRBJ2-7	TRBV20-1	CSARPGTGPYEQYF
TRBJ1-5	TRBV7-9	CASSPLTRDQPQHF
TRBJ2-3	TRBV4-1	CASSQRDTGNTGTQYF
TRBJ2-4	TRBV28	CASSLRRESSGRPKAKNIQYF
TRBJ2-7	TRBV6-1	CASSGRPGQPSTYEQYF
TRBJ1-5	TRBV27	CASSPGPYNQPQHF
TRBJ2-5	TRBV18	CASSPLLQIQETQYF
TRBJ2-3	TRBV29-1	CSVAGREDTQYF
TRBJ2-1	TRBV24-1	CATSDPGQFNEQFF
TRBJ2-1	TRBV5-1	CASSLEGDYYNEQFF
TRBJ2-7	TRBV20-1	CSASRGGTSYEQYF
TRBJ2-1	TRBV7-9	CASSSIRLAGVWNEQFF
TRBJ2-6	TRBV28	CASSSPGGGSGANVLTF
TRBJ2-1	TRBV5-1	CASSSGTGWDEQFF
TRBJ2-7	TRBV4-1	CASSQVGGQIYEQYF
TRBJ1-1	TRBV6-2/TRBV6-3	CASNTRTGIGNTEAFF
TRBJ2-3	TRBV7-2	CASSLGRTGGLTDTQYF
TRBJ2-1	TRBV20-1	CSASSDRDNEQFF
TRBJ2-7	TRBV29-1	CSVGGNYNYEQYF
TRBJ1-3	TRBV9	CASSVTARAFAGNTIYF
TRBJ2-1	TRBV12-3/TRBV12-4	CASRGWASGSFSGNEQFF
TRBJ2-1	TRBV6-2/TRBV6-3	CASKGIAGDYNEQFF
TRBJ1-6	TRBV5-1	CASRTTAGELENSPLHF
TRBJ1-3	TRBV28	CASSPLGTGIGGNTIYF
TRBJ2-5	TRBV6-2/TRBV6-3	CASSDRLAGGETQYF
TRBJ2-3	TRBV29-1	CSVAGTENTDTQYF
TRBJ2-7	TRBV19	CASRTSGSSLYEQYF
TRBJ2-1	TRBV7-9	CASRAWTGGLNEQFF
TRBJ2-4	TRBV6-2/TRBV6-3	CASRTSLPRGGIQYF
TRBJ2-3	TRBV4-1	CASSQVPSGTTDTQYF
TRBJ2-3	TRBV5-1	CASSAGLNTDTQYF
TRBJ2-5	TRBV7-9	CASSLIDRREETQYF
TRBJ2-2	TRBV20-1	CSASFGSGTGELFF